The next 32 T cell receptor beta chains were all read from a single sample in a study of Ad26.COV2.S vaccination and SARS-CoV-2 variants. Assay used: immunoSEQ multiplex PCR; TCRdb lists only in-frame clones, some missing. The repertoire holds about 350,000 clones, with 86% as singletons. Treatment reported: 19 received Ad26.COV2.S at low or high dose, single or two shots; about five received placebo; per-sample allocation not given. Samples analyzed were those drawn on day 63 after the first vaccine or placebo injection. The sequenced sample was peripheral blood, obtained in a trial of Ad26.COV2.S vaccine versus placebo. The receptors originated from a person aged 18-60 years who received the Ad26.COV2.S COVID-19 vaccine or a placebo.

This clone was seen a handful of times. This rearrangement joins TRBV28 to TRBJ1-2; D possibly corresponds to TRBD1 (5 bases). The CDR3 loop spans 14 amino acids. V lost 3 bases, J lost 8 bases, and 16 bases lay in between. CDR1 MDHEN and CDR2 SYDVKM come from the germline V gene. CDR3 bases: TGTGCCAGCAGTTTGTGGGGACTCCCGCGGGGCTACACCTTC. It is translated as CASSLWGLPRGYTF.

The rearrangement joins TRBV4-3 to TRBJ2-7, with 10 bases lining up with TRBD2. V gave up 6 bases and J gave up 0 bases; unmatched junction bases: 11. The CDR3 consists of 17 residues. CDR1 is LGHNA and CDR2 is YSLEER in the germline V gene. CDR3: CASSYYSGLAVSYEQYF. The CDR3 DNA sequence: TGCGCCAGCAGTTACTATTCCGGACTAGCGGTCTCCTACGAGCAGTACTTC.

This sequence joins TRBV6-5 and TRBJ1-5, with D possibly being TRBD1 (5 bases). The CDR3 extends over 15 amino acids. Per germline, CDR1 MNHEY and CDR2 SVGAGI. V lost 5 bases and J lost 2, with 13 bases in between. This chain's CDR3 is CASSQTLGGNQPQHF. The CDR3 coding sequence is TGTGCCAGCAGTCAGACATTAGGGGGCAATCAGCCCCAGCATTTT.

The chain has TRBV7-2 and TRBJ1-1; 9 nucleotides match TRBD1. Germline V gene data show CDR1 as SGHTA and CDR2 as FQGNSA. Trimming cost V 5 bases and J 1 base; bases outside gene matches: 5. The CDR3 has 15 residues. The DNA of the CDR3 is TGTGCCAGCAGCGGGACAGGGAGGTGGAACACTGAAGCTTTCTTT. It yields the protein CASSGTGRWNTEAFF. Filled out from reference TRBV7-2 and TRBJ1-1, the complete variable domain reads GAGVSQSPSNKVTEKGKDVELRCDPISGHTALYWYRQSLGQGLEFLIYFQGNSAPDKSGLPSDRFSAERTGGSVSTLTIQRTQQEDSAVYLCASSGTGRWNTEAFFGQGTRLTVV.

The chain couples TRBV6-2 or TRBV6-3 to TRBJ2-7; unclear D gene. Germline V CDR1 and CDR2: MNHEY, SVGEGT. CDR3 length: 17 residues. Deletions cut 3 bases from V and 8 bases from J, with 26 bases between. The CDR3 protein is CASSYSLTMGFQVQQYF. The CDR3 nucleotides read TGTGCCAGCAGTTATTCACTAACGATGGGGTTCCAAGTGCAGCAGTACTTC.

This chain uses TRBV7-8 with TRBJ2-7; 7 bases align to TRBD1. With V trimmed by 3 bases and J by 1 base, 3 bases remained unmatched. The CDR3 is made up of 14 amino acids. Germline CDR1 SGHVS, CDR2 FQNEAQ. CDR3 region: CASSFDRASYEQYF. CDR3 nucleotide sequence: TGTGCCAGCAGCTTCGACAGGGCTTCCTACGAGCAGTACTTC.

V usage is TRBV28 and J usage is TRBJ2-4; 8 bases map to TRBD2. The junction had 6 bases not matched to a gene; V was cut back by 8 bases and J by 6 bases. Germline V gives CDR1 MDHEN, CDR2 SYDVKM. This CDR3 region has 13 residues. The DNA of the CDR3 is TGTGCCAGCCGGACTAGCAGACGAAACATTCAGTACTTC. Translating it yields CASRTSRRNIQYF.

The rearrangement joins TRBV4-3 to TRBJ1-1; 9 positions agree with TRBD1. Germline V gene lookup returns CDR1 LGHNA and CDR2 YSLEER. This CDR3 is built from 16 residues. The junction had 7 bases not matched to a gene; V was cut back by 0 bases and J by 5 bases. In DNA form, the CDR3 reads TGCGCCAGCAGCCAAGATTCCTCCGGGACAGGGACTGAAGCTTTCTTT. It codes for CASSQDSSGTGTEAFF.

The CDR3 sequence: CASSLGQGIAGELFF. CDR3 in DNA: TGTGCCAGCAGTCTAGGACAGGGTATCGCCGGGGAGCTGTTTTTT. The chain links TRBV7-2 to TRBJ2-2; 8 bases map to TRBD1. With 6 bases clipped from V and 6 bases from J, the junction kept 9 bases outside the gene matches. The germline V gene has CDR1 SGHTA and CDR2 FQGNSA. CDR3 length: 15 residues.

The chain carries TRBV19 and TRBJ1-4; D is perhaps TRBD1 (6 bases). The germline V gene has CDR1 LNHDA and CDR2 SQIVND (reference sequence). Trimming took 3 bases from V and 4 from J, leaving 12 bases between them. This CDR3 spans 15 amino acids. DNA of the CDR3: TGTGCCAGTAGTATCTCAGGGGTCGGTAATGAAAAACTGTTTTTT. Translation gives CASSISGVGNEKLFF.

The rearrangement links TRBV6-2 or TRBV6-3 to TRBJ2-5; D is perhaps TRBD1 (5 bases). The V end was cut by 2 bases, the J end by 2 bases, with 12 bases between. CDR1 and CDR2 from the germline V gene are MNHEY and SVGEGT. This CDR3 contains 15 residues. CDR3 in amino acids: CASSYPDTPQETQYF. The CDR3 nucleotides read TGTGCCAGCAGTTACCCGGACACCCCTCAAGAGACCCAGTACTTC.

The rearrangement joins TRBV4-1 to TRBJ2-5; D is unresolved. The CDR3 sequence is 15 residues long. With 1 base removed from V and 5 bases from J, the gap between germline ends came to 14 bases. CDR1 and CDR2 (germline): MGHRA, YSYEKL. CDR3 sequence reads: CASSQGRTRSETQYF. Written as DNA, the CDR3 is TGCGCCAGCAGCCAAGGCCGTACTCGGTCGGAGACCCAGTACTTC.

The chain carries TRBV19 and TRBJ2-1; 12 bases fit TRBD2. The V and J ends lost 3 bases and 5 bases, in that order; junction bases with no gene match: 2. The CDR3 is 15 residues long. Germline lookup yields CDR1 LNHDA and CDR2 SQIVND (reference sequence). The CDR3 DNA reads TGTGCCAGTAGTATCGCTAGCGGGGGGGACAATGAGCAGTTCTTC. It encodes CASSIASGGDNEQFF.

The V and J genes are TRBV24-1 and TRBJ2-3; D perhaps matches TRBD1 (6 bases). Germline CDR1 and CDR2: KGHDR and SFDVKD. The CDR3 runs to 15 residues. V lost 0 bases, J lost 4 bases, and 10 bases lay in between. The CDR3 DNA sequence: TGTGCCACCAGTGATTTGACGACAGGATCAGATACGCAGTATTTT. Amino acids: CATSDLTTGSDTQYF.

The J gene is TRBJ2-7, the V gene TRBV6-6, with 8 bases that match TRBD1. The CDR3 extends over 14 amino acids. Losses at the gene ends were 6 bases for V and 3 bases for J; bases not matched to a gene: 7. Germline CDR1 reads MNHNY; CDR2 reads SVGAGI (reference sequence). In nucleotides, the CDR3 is TGTGCCAGCAGCACAGGGGGAACTCACTACGAGCAGTACTTC. This sequence encodes CASSTGGTHYEQYF.

V gene TRBV11-3 combines with J gene TRBJ2-1; 7 bases are shared with TRBD1. This CDR3 has 12 residues. The J segment lost 8 bases and the V segment lost 9 bases, leaving 7 bases of the junction unmatched. CDR1 is SGHNT, CDR2 YENEEA, per germline. Here the CDR3 reads CARSRDSDEQFF. DNA of the CDR3: TGTGCCAGGTCCCGGGACAGTGATGAGCAGTTCTTC.

V usage is TRBV10-3 and J usage is TRBJ1-2, with D tentatively TRBD1 (5 bases). V lost 8 bases and J 3 bases, leaving 13 bases between the germline ends. The CDR3 has 13 amino acids. CDR1 ENHRY and CDR2 SYGVKD come from the germline V gene. The CDR3: CAISGTRDYGYTF. CDR3 nucleotides: TGTGCCATCTCGGGGACCAGGGACTATGGCTACACCTTC.

The V call is TRBV5-1, the J call TRBJ2-2, with D unclear. This CDR3 has 14 residues. V lost 4 bases to trimming and J lost 2 bases, with 9 bases between them. Germline CDR1 reads SGHRS; CDR2 reads YFSETQ. The CDR3 sequence: CASSRDINTGELFF. The CDR3 nucleotides are TGCGCCAGCAGCCGAGACATTAACACCGGGGAGCTGTTTTTT.

The V call is TRBV7-2, the J call TRBJ1-1, with D unresolved. The germline CDR1 and CDR2 sequences are SGHTA and FQGNSA. Trimming cost V 5 bases and J 3 bases, with 16 bases left between them. This CDR3 is built from 15 residues. The CDR3 DNA is TGTGCCAGCAGCCCTTCGCCCGGGCCAGACACTGAAGCTTTCTTT. Its translation: CASSPSPGPDTEAFF.

The genes are TRBV30 and TRBJ1-2; D is possibly TRBD1 (5 bases). The CDR3 consists of 12 residues. With 2 bases removed from V and 4 bases from J, the gap between germline ends came to 8 bases. Germline CDR1 reads GTSNPN; CDR2 reads SVGIG (reference sequence). Written as DNA, the CDR3 is TGTGCCTGGAGTACAGGATTCTATGGCTACACCTTC. It translates to CAWSTGFYGYTF.

V usage is TRBV2 and J usage is TRBJ1-2, with D possibly being TRBD1 (5 bases). CDR3 length: 15 residues. V dropped 4 bases and J dropped 8 bases, with 20 bases sitting between them. CDR1 SNHLY and CDR2 FYNNEI come from the germline V gene. The DNA for the CDR3 is TGTGCCAGCAGTGGGGGGGTCGGGACGCACCCGGGCTACACCTTC. Translated: CASSGGVGTHPGYTF. Together with reference TRBV2 and TRBJ1-2, the CDR3 gives the full variable domain: EPEVTQTPSHQVTQMGQEVILRCVPISNHLYFYWYRQILGQKVEFLVSFYNNEISEKSEIFDDQFSVERPDGSNFTLKIRSTKLEDSAMYFCASSGGVGTHPGYTFGSGTRLTVV.

The J gene is TRBJ2-3, the V gene TRBV29-1; TRBD2 matches 8 bases. The V gene's germline CDR1 is SQVTM and CDR2 ANQGSEA. This CDR3 has 11 amino acids. This CDR3 is CALAVTDTQYF. The CDR3 DNA sequence: TGCGCACTAGCGGTCACAGATACGCAGTATTTT.

This clone showed up just once. V and J are TRBV27 and TRBJ2-7; D is tentatively TRBD1 or TRBD2 (6 bases each). Germline values: CDR1 MNHEY, CDR2 SMNVEV (reference sequence). Trimming took off 3 bases at V and 0 bases at J, with 18 bases between the two ends. The CDR3 is 17 residues long. CDR3 in DNA: TGTGCCAGCAGTTTTGAAGGGGGGCACAGGAGCTCCTACGAGCAGTACTTC. Translated: CASSFEGGHRSSYEQYF.

V and J are TRBV18 and TRBJ1-6; unclear D gene. Deletions cut 2 bases from V and 7 bases from J, with 15 bases between. CDR1 and CDR2 (germline): KGHSH, LQKENI. This CDR3 has 16 amino acids. CDR3: CASSPIWAEGNSPLHF. The CDR3 DNA sequence: TGTGCCAGCTCACCAATTTGGGCAGAAGGGAATTCACCCCTCCACTTT. The entire variable domain, with the rest obtained from reference TRBV18 and TRBJ1-6, is as follows: NAGVMQNPRHLVRRRGQEARLRCSPMKGHSHVYWYRQLPEEGLKFMVYLQKENIIDESGMPKERFSAEFPKEGPSILRIQQVVRGDSAAYFCASSPIWAEGNSPLHFGNGTRLTVT.

The chain recombines TRBV4-3 with TRBJ2-2; 11 bases are shared with TRBD2. The CDR3 has 18 residues. Trimming at V came to 0 bases and at J to 1 base, leaving 4 bases not matched to a gene. CDR1 is LGHNA and CDR2 is YSLEER in the germline V gene. The CDR3 DNA reads TGCGCCAGCAGCCAAGACGCTAGCGGGAGGATGAACACCGGGGAGCTGTTTTTT. It translates to CASSQDASGRMNTGELFF.

The V call is TRBV28, the J call TRBJ2-7, with D possibly being TRBD1 or TRBD2 (5 bases each). The length of the CDR3 is 14 residues. Germline loops: CDR1 MDHEN, CDR2 SYDVKM. Trimming left V 7 bases short and J 1 base short, with 14 bases between. The CDR3: CASISGTVSYEQYF. The CDR3 coding sequence is TGTGCCAGCATCTCCGGGACGGTGTCCTACGAGCAGTACTTC.

In DNA form, the CDR3 reads TGTGCCAGCAGTTCCCGAACTTCAAACACTGAAGCTTTCTTT. It specifies CASSSRTSNTEAFF. The V and J genes are TRBV6-5 and TRBJ1-1; D remains unclear. The germline gives CDR1 MNHEY, CDR2 SVGAGI. Trimming took off 4 bases at V and 2 bases at J, with 11 bases between the two ends. This CDR3 has 14 amino acids.

This clone has just a few counts. J is TRBJ2-2 and V is TRBV4-2, with D unresolved. With 0 bases removed from V and 6 bases from J, the gap between germline ends came to 8 bases. Germline CDR1 and CDR2: LGHNA and YNFKEQ. The CDR3 totals 14 residues. The CDR3 nucleotides are TGTGCCAGCAGCCAAGAGCAACCGCCCGGGGAGCTGTTTTTT. Protein: CASSQEQPPGELFF.

This clone turned up a few times. The chain recombines TRBV19 with TRBJ1-1; tentatively, D is TRBD1 (5 bases). Germline CDR1 is LNHDA and CDR2 is SQIVND (reference sequence). The length of the CDR3 is 11 residues. Deletions cut 5 bases from V and 10 bases from J, with 11 bases between. The CDR3 sequence: CASSGGAPAFF. The CDR3 DNA sequence: TGTGCCAGTAGTGGCGGGGCTCCAGCTTTCTTT.

This chain uses TRBV5-6 with TRBJ2-7; 7 nucleotides align to TRBD1. V dropped 3 bases and J dropped 3; count of bases not matched to a gene: 6. The germline CDR1 and CDR2 sequences are SGHDT and YYEEEE. This CDR3 has 14 residues. The DNA of the CDR3 is TGTGCCAGCAGCTCCTACAGGGGCCGCTACGAGCAGTACTTC. As protein: CASSSYRGRYEQYF. Drawing the rest from reference TRBV5-6 and TRBJ2-7, the complete variable domain is DAGVTQSPTHLIKTRGQQVTLRCSPKSGHDTVSWYQQALGQGPQFIFQYYEEEERQRGNFPDRFSGHQFPNYSSELNVNALLLGDSALYLCASSSYRGRYEQYFGPGTRLTVT.

The V gene is TRBV6-2 or TRBV6-3, the J gene TRBJ2-7; D ambiguous. CDR3 length: 14 residues. V lost 5 bases, J lost 4 bases, and 15 bases lay in between. Germline-derived CDR1 and CDR2 are MNHEY and SVGEGT. CDR3 DNA: TGTGCCAGCAGTAGACCGGGTTTAGAGTACGAGCAGTACTTC. Protein: CASSRPGLEYEQYF.

This clone was observed a few times. The V gene is TRBV5-1, the J gene TRBJ2-5, with 11 bases that match TRBD2. This CDR3 comprises 16 residues. V gave up 3 bases and J gave up 2 bases; unmatched junction bases: 6. Germline values: CDR1 SGHRS, CDR2 YFSETQ. Here the CDR3 reads CASSSGLAGGQETQYF. For the CDR3, the DNA is TGCGCCAGCAGCTCTGGCCTAGCGGGGGGTCAAGAGACCCAGTACTTC.